This T cell receptor (beta chain) was recorded in a study of cytomegalovirus exposure and HLA in healthy donors. Findings and limits, study-wide: With high specificity and sensitivity, the classifier reportedly diagnosed cytomegalovirus status. Many donors carried some public TCRs, although rarity characterized most TCR sequences.

Use of 60 Vbeta and 13 Jbeta primers characterized the PCR. Only in-frame clones appear in the TCRdb table, and some are missing; sequencing was by immunoSEQ multiplex PCR. The sample contains around 64,000 clones, approximately 81% of which appear only once. Germline V gene sequence: CDR1 MNHNY, CDR2 SVGAGI (reference sequence). The CDR3 is 15 residues long. J lost 7 bases, V lost 6 bases, and 10 bases had no gene match. In this sample, this clone turned up many times. Its antigen is not identified. The sample comprised PBMCs. The chain is built from TRBV6-6 and TRBJ1-4; 8 nucleotides agree with TRBD1. This clonotype was sampled from a woman aged 30 to 39 in good health and CMV-seropositive. The CDR3 DNA follows: TGTGCCAGCAGGGGGGCGACAGGGGCAAGTGAAAAACTGTTTTTT. Translation gives CASRGATGASEKLFF.